The clone carrying this T cell receptor beta chain was detected a few times. Its antigen is currently unknown. Using immunoSEQ multiplex PCR, the repertoire was profiled, and TCRdb retains in-frame clones only, with some absent. The sample carries more than 95,000 clones, around nine tenths recorded once. The data were taken from a study of graft-versus-host responses after intestinal transplantation. Study details: Uniformly, recipients were administered anti-thymocyte globulin induction with subsequent tacrolimus and steroids for two to three years.

CDR1 and CDR2 (germline): SNHLY, FYNNEI. This CDR3 is built from 12 residues. The V and J ends lost 3 bases and 11 bases respectively, with 13 bases between them. This receptor was identified in a human donor who received an intestinal transplant. The rearrangement joins TRBV2 to TRBJ1-1; D perhaps matches TRBD1 (5 bases). Sequencing was performed on unstimulated CD4+ T cells sorted from spleen or lymph node cells, taken before intestinal transplant. CDR3 DNA sequence: TGTGCCAGCAGTGACAGTGGGGCGCGGGCTTTCTTT. It is translated as CASSDSGARAFF.